This entry features one TCR beta chain sequence. The antigen is undetermined. This sample is part of a study of monozygotic twins with inflammatory bowel disease. Germline loops: CDR1 SGHTA, CDR2 FQGNSA. This CDR3 region has 16 residues. It was 3,000 to 3,500 ng of total RNA that each TCR library used. Added by template switching were UMIs that each held a 6-nucleotide sample barcode. TCRdb processed the 5' RACE reads again and assigns one entry to each CDR3 protein, with no DNA. The sample table sets out some 200,000 distinct CDR3 sequences. Overall study results and limits: The study supported no single strong signal or clonotype linked to IBD.

The TCR originated in a human donor with ulcerative colitis or Crohn's disease, or a healthy co-twin of an affected twin (not recorded which). The sequenced sample consisted of blood. This chain links TRBV7-2 with TRBJ2-3; TCRdb gives TRBD2 as the D gene, but with no DNA this cannot be confirmed. The CDR3 is CASSLGFSGRADTQYF. The variable domain in full, with the rest retrieved from reference TRBV7-2 and TRBJ2-3, is GAGVSQSPSNKVTEKGKDVELRCDPISGHTALYWYRQSLGQGLEFLIYFQGNSAPDKSGLPSDRFSAERTGGSVSTLTIQRTQQEDSAVYLCASSLGFSGRADTQYFGPGTRLTVL.